This T cell receptor beta chain was recorded in a study of T cell responses to AZD1222 COVID-19 vaccine. Comments on this clone: Its specificity is unknown.

Germline V gene data show CDR1 as SGHAT and CDR2 as FQNNGV. The CDR3 spans 14 residues. V dropped 4 bases and J dropped 1; count of bases not matched to a gene: 1. The table came from immunoSEQ multiplex PCR; TCRdb's copy has only in-frame clones and leaves some out. Of about 140,000 clones in the sample, roughly nine tenths were seen once. Study-wide points: Close to half of all spike-specific TCRs reportedly target regions of the variants that are unmutated.

This rearrangement joins TRBV11-2 to TRBJ2-3; TRBD2 matches at 8 bases. Specimen: peripheral blood, collected 28 days after the second dose of the MenACWY control vaccine. The receptor was isolated from an adult who received the MenACWY meningococcal vaccine as a control. In DNA, the CDR3 is TGTGCCAGCAGCTGGGGACTAGGCACAGATACGCAGTATTTT. This translates into CASSWGLGTDTQYF.